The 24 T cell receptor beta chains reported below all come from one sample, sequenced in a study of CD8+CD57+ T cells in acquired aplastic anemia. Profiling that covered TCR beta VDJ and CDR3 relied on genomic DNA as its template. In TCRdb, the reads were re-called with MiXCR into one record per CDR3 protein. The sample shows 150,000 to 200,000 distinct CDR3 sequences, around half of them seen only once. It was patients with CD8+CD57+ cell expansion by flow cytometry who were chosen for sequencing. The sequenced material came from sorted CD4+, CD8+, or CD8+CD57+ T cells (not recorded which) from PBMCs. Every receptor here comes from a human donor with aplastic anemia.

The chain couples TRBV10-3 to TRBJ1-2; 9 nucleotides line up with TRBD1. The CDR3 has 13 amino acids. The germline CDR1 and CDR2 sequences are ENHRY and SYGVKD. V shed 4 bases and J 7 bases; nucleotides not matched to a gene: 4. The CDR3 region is CAISVPGQGGYTF. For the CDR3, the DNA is TGTGCCATCAGTGTGCCGGGACAGGGTGGCTACACCTTC.

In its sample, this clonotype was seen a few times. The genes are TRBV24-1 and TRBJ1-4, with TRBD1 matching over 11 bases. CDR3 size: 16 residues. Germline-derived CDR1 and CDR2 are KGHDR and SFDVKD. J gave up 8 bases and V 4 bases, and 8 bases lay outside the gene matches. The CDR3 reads CATSEDRGQGQEKLFF. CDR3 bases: TGTGCCACCAGTGAGGACAGGGGGCAGGGTCAGGAAAAACTGTTTTTT.

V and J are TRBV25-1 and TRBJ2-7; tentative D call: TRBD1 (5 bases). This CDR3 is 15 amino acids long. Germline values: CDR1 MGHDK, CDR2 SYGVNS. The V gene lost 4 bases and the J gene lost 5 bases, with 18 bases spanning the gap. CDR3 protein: CASSASDNLSNEQYF. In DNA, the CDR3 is TGTGCCAGCAGTGCCTCGGACAATCTGTCCAACGAGCAGTACTTC.

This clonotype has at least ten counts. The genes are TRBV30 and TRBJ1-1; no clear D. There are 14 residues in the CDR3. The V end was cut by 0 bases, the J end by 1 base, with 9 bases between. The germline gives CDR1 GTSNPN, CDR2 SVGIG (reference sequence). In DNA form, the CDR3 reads TGTGCCTGGAGTGTAATCTGGTCGAACACTGAAGCTTTCTTT. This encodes CAWSVIWSNTEAFF.

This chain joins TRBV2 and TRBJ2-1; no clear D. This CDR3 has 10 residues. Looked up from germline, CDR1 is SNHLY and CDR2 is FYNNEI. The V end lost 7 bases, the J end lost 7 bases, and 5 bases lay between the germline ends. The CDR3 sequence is CASTGNEQFF. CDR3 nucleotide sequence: TGTGCCAGCACCGGTAATGAGCAGTTCTTC.

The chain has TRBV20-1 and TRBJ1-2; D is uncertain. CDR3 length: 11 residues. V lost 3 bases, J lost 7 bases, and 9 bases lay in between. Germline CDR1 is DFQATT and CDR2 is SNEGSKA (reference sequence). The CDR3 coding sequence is TGCAGTGCTAGTGGTGGAATTGGCTACACCTTC. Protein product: CSASGGIGYTF.

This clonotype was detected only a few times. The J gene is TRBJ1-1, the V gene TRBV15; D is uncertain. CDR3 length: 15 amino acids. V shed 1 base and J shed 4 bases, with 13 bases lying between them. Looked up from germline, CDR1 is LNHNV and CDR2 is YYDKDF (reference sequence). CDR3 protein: CATSRGGSSSTEAFF. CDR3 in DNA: TGTGCCACCAGCAGAGGAGGGTCTTCGAGCACTGAAGCTTTCTTT. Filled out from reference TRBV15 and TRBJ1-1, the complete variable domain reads DAMVIQNPRYQVTQFGKPVTLSCSQTLNHNVMYWYQQKSSQAPKLLFHYYDKDFNNEADTPDNFQSRRPNTSFCFLDIRSPGLGDTAMYLCATSRGGSSSTEAFFGQGTRLTVV.

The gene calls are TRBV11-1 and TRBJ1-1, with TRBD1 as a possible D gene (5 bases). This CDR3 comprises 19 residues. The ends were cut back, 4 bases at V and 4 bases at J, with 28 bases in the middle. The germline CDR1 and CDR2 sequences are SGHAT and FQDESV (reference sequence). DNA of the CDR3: TGTGCCAGCAGCTCCGCCGGGGGGGGAATTCGAGCGGTGAGCACTGAAGCTTTCTTT. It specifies CASSSAGGGIRAVSTEAFF. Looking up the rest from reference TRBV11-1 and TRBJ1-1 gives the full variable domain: EAEVAQSPRYKITEKSQAVAFWCDPISGHATLYWYRQILGQGPELLVQFQDESVVDDSQLPKDRFSAERLKGVDSTLKIQPAELGDSAMYLCASSSAGGGIRAVSTEAFFGQGTRLTVV.

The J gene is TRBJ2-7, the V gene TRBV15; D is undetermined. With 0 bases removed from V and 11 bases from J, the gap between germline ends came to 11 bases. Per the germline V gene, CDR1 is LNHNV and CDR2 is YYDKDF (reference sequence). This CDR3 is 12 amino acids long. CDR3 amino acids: CATSRDSGSEYF. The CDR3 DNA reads TGTGCCACCAGCAGAGACAGTGGGTCAGAGTACTTC.

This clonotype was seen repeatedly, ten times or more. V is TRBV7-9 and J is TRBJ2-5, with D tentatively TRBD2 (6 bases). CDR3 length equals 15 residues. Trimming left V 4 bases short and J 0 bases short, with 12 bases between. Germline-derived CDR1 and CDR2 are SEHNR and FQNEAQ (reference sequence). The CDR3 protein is CASSSSGTYQETQYF. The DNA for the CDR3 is TGTGCCAGCAGCTCTTCTGGGACTTACCAAGAGACCCAGTACTTC.

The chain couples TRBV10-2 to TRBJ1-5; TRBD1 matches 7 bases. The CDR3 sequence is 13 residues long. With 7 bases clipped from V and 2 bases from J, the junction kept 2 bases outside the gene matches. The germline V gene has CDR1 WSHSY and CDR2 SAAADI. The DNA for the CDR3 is TGCGCCAGCAACGACAGGGGCAATCAGCCCCAGCATTTT. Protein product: CASNDRGNQPQHF.

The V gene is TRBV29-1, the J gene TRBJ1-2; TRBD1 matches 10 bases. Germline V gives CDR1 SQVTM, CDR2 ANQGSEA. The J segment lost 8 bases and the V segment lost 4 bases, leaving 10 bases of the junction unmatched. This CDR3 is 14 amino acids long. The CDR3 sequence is CSVGPGTGAKGYTF. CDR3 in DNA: TGCAGCGTTGGACCCGGGACAGGGGCGAAGGGCTACACCTTC. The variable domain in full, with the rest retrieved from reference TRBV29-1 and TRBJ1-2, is SAVISQKPSRDICQRGTSLTIQCQVDSQVTMMFWYRQQPGQSLTLIATANQGSEATYESGFVIDKFPISRPNLTFSTLTVSNMSPEDSSIYLCSVGPGTGAKGYTFGSGTRLTVV.

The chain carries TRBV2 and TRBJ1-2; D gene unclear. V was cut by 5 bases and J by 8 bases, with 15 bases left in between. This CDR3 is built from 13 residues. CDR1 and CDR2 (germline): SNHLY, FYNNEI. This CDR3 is CASSFGLLGGYTF. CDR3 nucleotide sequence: TGTGCCAGCAGTTTTGGGCTGCTGGGGGGCTACACCTTC.

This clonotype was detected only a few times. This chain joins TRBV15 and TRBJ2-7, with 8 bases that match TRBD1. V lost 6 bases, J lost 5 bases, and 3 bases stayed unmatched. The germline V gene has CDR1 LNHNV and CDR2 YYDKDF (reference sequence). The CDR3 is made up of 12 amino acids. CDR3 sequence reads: CATRRQGNEQYV. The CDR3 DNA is TGTGCCACCAGAAGACAGGGGAACGAGCAGTACGTC.

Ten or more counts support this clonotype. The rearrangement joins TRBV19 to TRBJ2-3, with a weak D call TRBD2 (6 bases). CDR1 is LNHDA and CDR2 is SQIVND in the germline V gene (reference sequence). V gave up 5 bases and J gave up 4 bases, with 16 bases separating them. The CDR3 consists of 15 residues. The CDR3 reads CASSPGGGLADTQYF. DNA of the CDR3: TGTGCCAGTAGTCCCGGAGGAGGGCTAGCAGATACGCAGTATTTT. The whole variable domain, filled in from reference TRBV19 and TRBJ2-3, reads DGGITQSPKYLFRKEGQNVTLSCEQNLNHDAMYWYRQDPGQGLRLIYYSQIVNDFQKGDIAEGYSVSREKKESFPLTVTSAQKNPTAFYLCASSPGGGLADTQYFGPGTRLTVL.

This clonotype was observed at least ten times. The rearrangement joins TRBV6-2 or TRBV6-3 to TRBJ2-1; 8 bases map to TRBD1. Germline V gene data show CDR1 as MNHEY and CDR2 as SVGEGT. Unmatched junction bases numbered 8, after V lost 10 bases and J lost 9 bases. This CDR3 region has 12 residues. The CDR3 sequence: CATWTGSGEQFF. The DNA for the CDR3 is TGTGCCACCTGGACAGGGTCCGGTGAGCAGTTCTTC.

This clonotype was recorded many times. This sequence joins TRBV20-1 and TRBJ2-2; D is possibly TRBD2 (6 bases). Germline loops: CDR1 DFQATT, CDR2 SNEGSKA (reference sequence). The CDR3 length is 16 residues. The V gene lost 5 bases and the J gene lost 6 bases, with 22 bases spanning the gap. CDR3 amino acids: CSAHPGGATKPGELFF. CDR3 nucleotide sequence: TGCAGTGCTCATCCAGGAGGGGCTACCAAGCCCGGGGAGCTGTTTTTT.

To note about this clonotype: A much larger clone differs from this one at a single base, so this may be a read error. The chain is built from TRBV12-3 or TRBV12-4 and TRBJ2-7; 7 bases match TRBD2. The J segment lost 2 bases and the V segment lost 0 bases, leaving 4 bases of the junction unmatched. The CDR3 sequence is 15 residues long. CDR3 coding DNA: TGTGCCAGCAGTTTAGCCGGGAGCGGGGCCTACGAGCAGTACGTC. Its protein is CASSLAGSGAYEQYV.

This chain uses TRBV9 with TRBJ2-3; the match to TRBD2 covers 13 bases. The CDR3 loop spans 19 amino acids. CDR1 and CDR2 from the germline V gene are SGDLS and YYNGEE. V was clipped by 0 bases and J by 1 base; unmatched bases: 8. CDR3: CASSVGELAGGRGTDTQYF. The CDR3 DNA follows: TGTGCCAGCAGCGTAGGAGAACTAGCGGGAGGGCGGGGCACAGATACGCAGTATTTT.

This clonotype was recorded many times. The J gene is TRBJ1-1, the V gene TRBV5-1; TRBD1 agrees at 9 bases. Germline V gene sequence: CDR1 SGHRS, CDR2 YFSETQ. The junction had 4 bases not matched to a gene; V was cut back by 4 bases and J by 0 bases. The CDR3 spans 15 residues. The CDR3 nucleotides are TGCGCCAGCAGCCCGGGGACAGGGATGAACACTGAAGCTTTCTTT. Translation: CASSPGTGMNTEAFF.

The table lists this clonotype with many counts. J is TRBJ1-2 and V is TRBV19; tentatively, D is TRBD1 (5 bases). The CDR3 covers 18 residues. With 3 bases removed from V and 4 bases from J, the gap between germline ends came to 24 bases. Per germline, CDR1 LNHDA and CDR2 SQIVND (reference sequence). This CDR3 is CASSMEGLGPSNIYGYTF. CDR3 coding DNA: TGTGCCAGTAGTATGGAGGGGTTGGGGCCAAGCAATATCTATGGCTACACCTTC.

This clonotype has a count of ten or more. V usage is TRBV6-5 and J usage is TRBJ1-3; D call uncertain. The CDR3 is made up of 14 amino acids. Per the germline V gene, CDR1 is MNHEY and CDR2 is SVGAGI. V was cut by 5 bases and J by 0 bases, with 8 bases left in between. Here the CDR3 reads CASSRSTSGNTIYF. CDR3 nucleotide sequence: TGTGCCAGCAGTAGGAGCACCTCTGGAAACACCATATATTTT.

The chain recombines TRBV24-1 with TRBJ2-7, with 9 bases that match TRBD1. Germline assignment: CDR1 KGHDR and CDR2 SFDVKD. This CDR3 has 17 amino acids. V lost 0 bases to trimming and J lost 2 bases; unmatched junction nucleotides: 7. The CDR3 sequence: CATSDLTETGGAYEQYF. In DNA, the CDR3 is TGTGCCACCAGTGATTTGACTGAGACAGGGGGGGCCTACGAGCAGTACTTC.

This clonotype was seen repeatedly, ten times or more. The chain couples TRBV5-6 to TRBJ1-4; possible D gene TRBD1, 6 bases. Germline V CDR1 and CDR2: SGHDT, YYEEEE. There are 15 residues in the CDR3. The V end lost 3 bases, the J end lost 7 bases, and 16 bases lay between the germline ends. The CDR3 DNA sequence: TGTGCCAGCAGCTCAAACACAGGGCCGAGTGAAAAACTGTTTTTT. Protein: CASSSNTGPSEKLFF.